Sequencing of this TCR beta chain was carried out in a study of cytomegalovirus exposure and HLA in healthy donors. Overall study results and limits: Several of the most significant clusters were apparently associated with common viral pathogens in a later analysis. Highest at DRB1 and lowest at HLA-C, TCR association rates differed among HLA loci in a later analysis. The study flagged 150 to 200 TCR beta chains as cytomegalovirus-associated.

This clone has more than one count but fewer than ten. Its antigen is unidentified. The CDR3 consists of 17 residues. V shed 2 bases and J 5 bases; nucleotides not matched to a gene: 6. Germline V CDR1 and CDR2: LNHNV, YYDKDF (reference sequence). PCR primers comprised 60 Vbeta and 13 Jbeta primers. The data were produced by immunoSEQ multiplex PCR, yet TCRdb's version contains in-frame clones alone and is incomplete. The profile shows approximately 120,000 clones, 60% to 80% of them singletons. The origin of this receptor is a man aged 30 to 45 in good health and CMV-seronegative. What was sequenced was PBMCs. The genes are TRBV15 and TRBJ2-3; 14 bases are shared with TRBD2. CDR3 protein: CATSRRGLAGVGDTQYF. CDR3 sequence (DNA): TGTGCCACCAGCAGAAGGGGACTAGCGGGGGTAGGAGATACGCAGTATTTT.